This T cell receptor (beta chain) was captured by sequencing in a study of metastatic and nonmetastatic thyroid tumors. Across the whole study: Repertoires from malignant and benign thyroid patients were compared across blood and tumor or nodule tissue. Study-level points and caveats: Reportedly, malignant thyroid tumors had significantly higher TCR beta diversity than benign nodules, in blood and tumor.

The CDR3 length is 12 residues. CDR1 MNHNS and CDR2 SASEGT come from the germline V gene. The V end was cut by 6 bases, the J end by 6 bases, with 11 bases between. Methods used by the authors: Across clinicopathological groups, CDR3 differences served as the basis for building a distant-metastasis classifier for papillary thyroid cancer. TCRdb called clones again from the PCR reads with MiXCR. The V and J calls here are based on TCRdb, not the publication. This table has 20,000 to 30,000 clones, 10% to 15% appearing once. This clone has ten or more counts. Antigen unknown. Each patient came to thyroid surgery without any prior treatment (of any kind).

Sequenced sample: blood. The sequence came from a female donor with papillary thyroid cancer or a benign thyroid nodule (not recorded which). Some clones in this sample may be carry-over from other donors' samples. This chain joins TRBV6-1 and TRBJ1-1; weak D call: TRBD1 (6 bases). The DNA for the CDR3 is TGTGCCAGCAGCCTACAGGGAGCTGAAGCTTTCTTT. It specifies CASSLQGAEAFF.